The 8 T cell receptor beta chains listed next were all sequenced from one sample in a study of identifying expanded T cells in peripheral blood. TCRdb's copy holds only in-frame clones and misses some; the assay was immunoSEQ multiplex PCR. The table shows 100,000 to 150,000 clones, with 75% to 90% occurring only once. Sequencing used blood. The receptors originated from a person aged 18-70 years in good health.

V gene TRBV20-1 combines with J gene TRBJ2-5; D is ambiguous. The V and J ends lost 6 bases and 5 bases respectively, with 10 bases between them. The CDR3 has 11 amino acids. Germline V gene data show CDR1 as DFQATT and CDR2 as SNEGSKA (reference sequence). The CDR3 region has the DNA TGCAGTGCCATAAGGCGGGAGACCCAGTACTTC. This encodes CSAIRRETQYF.

The gene calls are TRBV11-2 and TRBJ1-2; no clear D. V lost 2 bases and J lost 1, with 5 bases in between. Looked up from germline, CDR1 is SGHAT and CDR2 is FQNNGV. This CDR3 spans 13 amino acids. The CDR3 nucleotides are TGTGCCAGCAGCTTACAGCTTAACTATGGCTACACCTTC. It is translated as CASSLQLNYGYTF.

The V gene is TRBV2, the J gene TRBJ1-5; no reliable D call. Germline CDR1 SNHLY, CDR2 FYNNEI. There are 14 residues in the CDR3. V was cut by 4 bases and J by 7 bases, with 14 bases left in between. The CDR3 is CASSALDRIQPQHF. The CDR3 DNA reads TGTGCCAGCAGTGCGCTTGACCGGATACAGCCCCAGCATTTT.

The sample holds a few counts of this clone. The CDR3 spells CASSPWGETQYF. CDR3 DNA sequence: TGTGCCAGCAGCCCATGGGGGGAGACCCAGTACTTC. V usage is TRBV7-9 and J usage is TRBJ2-5; D could derive from TRBD1 or TRBD2 (5 bases each). Germline V gene sequence: CDR1 SEHNR, CDR2 FQNEAQ (reference sequence). This CDR3 comprises 12 residues. V gave up 5 bases and J gave up 5 bases, with 9 bases separating them. Full variable domain (missing parts from reference TRBV7-9 and TRBJ2-5): DTGVSQNPRHKITKRGQNVTFRCDPISEHNRLYWYRQTLGQGPEFLTYFQNEAQLEKSRLLSDRFSAERPKGSFSTLEIQRTEQGDSAMYLCASSPWGETQYFGPGTRLLVL.

The chain combines TRBV5-1 with TRBJ2-2; perhaps TRBD1 as D (5 bases). The CDR3 totals 15 residues. V lost 0 bases and J lost 6, with 12 bases in between. Per the germline V gene, CDR1 is SGHRS and CDR2 is YFSETQ. CDR3 protein: CASSLAVGQPGELFF. CDR3 DNA sequence: TGCGCCAGCAGCTTGGCCGTGGGGCAACCCGGGGAGCTGTTTTTT.

This sequence joins TRBV7-9 and TRBJ1-1, with TRBD1 identical over 8 bases. The ends lost 5 bases at V and 0 bases at J; junction bases unmatched: 8. The germline V gene encodes CDR1 SEHNR and CDR2 FQNEAQ (reference sequence). The CDR3 spans 16 residues. The CDR3 region is CASSVERQGMNTEAFF. For the CDR3, the DNA is TGTGCCAGCAGCGTAGAACGACAGGGGATGAACACTGAAGCTTTCTTT.

The table lists this clone with a count of one. The chain employs TRBV7-9 and TRBJ1-6; TRBD1 matches 8 bases. Germline V gene data show CDR1 as SEHNR and CDR2 as FQNEAQ (reference sequence). V shed 5 bases, J shed 8 bases, and the junction held 11 bases outside the gene matches. This CDR3 region has 16 residues. This CDR3 is CASSLTRGQGDSPLHF. Here the CDR3 DNA reads TGTGCCAGCAGCCTCACCCGAGGACAGGGTGATTCACCCCTCCACTTT. The variable domain in full, with the rest retrieved from reference TRBV7-9 and TRBJ1-6, is DTGVSQNPRHKITKRGQNVTFRCDPISEHNRLYWYRQTLGQGPEFLTYFQNEAQLEKSRLLSDRFSAERPKGSFSTLEIQRTEQGDSAMYLCASSLTRGQGDSPLHFGNGTRLTVT.

This sequence joins TRBV18 and TRBJ2-7, with TRBD1 matching over 7 bases. The CDR3 has 14 residues. Germline CDR1 and CDR2: KGHSH and LQKENI. J gave up 6 bases and V 3 bases, and 8 bases lay outside the gene matches. The CDR3 nucleotides read TGTGCCAGCTCACCCGGGACAGATGGGTCCGAGCAGTACTTC. This codes for CASSPGTDGSEQYF.